This is a list of T cell receptor beta chains from one sample in a study of CD8 T cells in Susac syndrome. TCRdb analysed the immunoSEQ multiplex PCR reads with MiXCR anew, one entry per CDR3 protein. The sample includes roughly 140,000 distinct CDR3 sequences, roughly 95% seen only once; the top ten take roughly 0.16%. The sequenced sample consisted of CD8+ T cells from PBMCs. The receptors originated from a human donor with multiple sclerosis. CDR3s include the opening cysteine and the closing phenylalanine or tryptophan.

>TRBV5-6|TRBJ1-1
CASSSPRNTEAFF
>TRBV3-1|TRBJ2-5
CASSRETSGKRETQYF
>TRBV30|TRBJ2-1
CAWTISGHNEQFF
>TRBV28|TRBJ1-6
CASSSHRGSPLHF
>TRBV29-1|TRBJ1-2
CSVDRGYYGYTF
>TRBV7-9|TRBJ2-3
CALRRGSTDTQYF
>TRBV3-1|TRBJ2-3
CASSLAGGGTDTQYF
>TRBV30|TRBJ1-2
CAWSVLGHGYTF
>TRBV11-2|TRBJ2-1
CASSVPFNEQFF
>TRBV24-1|TRBJ2-2
CATSDRHHGELFF
>TRBV13|TRBJ1-6
CASSPRRELSPLHF
>TRBV27|TRBJ1-6
CASSPGGSPLHF
>TRBV29-1|TRBJ2-2
CSVGTGFTGELFF
>TRBV5-6|TRBJ2-2
CASSLSPRTGELFF
>TRBV12-3/TRBV12-4|TRBJ1-1
CASSPQTEAFF
>TRBV27|TRBJ2-1
CASSLRGGYNEQFF
>TRBV15|TRBJ1-2
CATSRLSGQRLVDYGYTF
>TRBV9|TRBJ2-3
CASSPQGHPSDTQYF
>TRBV2|TRBJ2-5
CASSEADLGTSGGLKYF
>TRBV3-1|TRBJ2-1
CASSQIPGTSLYNEQFF
>TRBV29-1|TRBJ2-6
CSVEEWDDSGANVLTF
>TRBV30|TRBJ2-5
CAWSHAGTAYQETQYF
>TRBV4-1|TRBJ2-1
CASSQDGGVSYNEQFF
>TRBV4-1|TRBJ2-7
CASSQSLDSSYEQYF
>TRBV13|TRBJ1-1
CASSLAVTSEAFF
>TRBV7-9|TRBJ1-1
CASSPTPTVNTEAFF
>TRBV7-8|TRBJ2-3
CASSVGTPDTQYF
>TRBV29-1|TRBJ2-1
CSVSIVRYNEQFF
>TRBV3-1|TRBJ1-1
CASSQDEWGGDTEAFF
>TRBV11-1|TRBJ2-5
CASSYEDPWGETQYF
>TRBV3-1|TRBJ2-3
CASSQYPTAGGATDTQYF
>TRBV12-3/TRBV12-4|TRBJ2-1
CASSFSVEQFF
>TRBV9|TRBJ2-1
CASSAPGPSYNEQFF
>TRBV11-2|TRBJ2-1
CASSLPGLAVNEQFF
>TRBV24-1|TRBJ2-1
CATSDFAGGQFF
>TRBV25-1|TRBJ2-1
CASSQNEQFF
>TRBV7-8|TRBJ1-1
CASSRLLPEAFF
>TRBV7-6|TRBJ1-1
CASSLGGSNTEAFF
>TRBV27|TRBJ2-1
CASSLGRGGPWEQFF
>TRBV13|TRBJ1-2
CASSLVVALDYGYTF
>TRBV30|TRBJ1-5
CAWSVRGSNQPQHF
>TRBV3-1|TRBJ2-1
CASSPRLAGPYNEQFF
>TRBV29-1|TRBJ2-3
CSVGHTTTVDTQYF
>TRBV27|TRBJ1-6
CASSSQGSNSPLHF
>TRBV6-6|TRBJ1-1
CASSPWRNTEAFF